The present entry profiles one TCR beta chain with its context. This same CDR3 is encoded by further DNA sequences in the sample. These data come from a study of blood T cell repertoires in COVID-19. Overall study: The United States, Italy and Spain provided the acute and convalescent COVID-19 samples.

The table came from immunoSEQ multiplex PCR; TCRdb's copy has only in-frame clones and leaves some out. The table records a few hundred thousand clones, less than 90% of them present only once. Participants, about 18 to 90 years old, spanned around 25 US areas. Cohort placement rested on clinical history that participants reported themselves. Two negative PCRs, clearance, or symptom resolution were required of recovered Cohort 3 donors. Sample: PBMCs or T cells enriched from blood (not recorded which). The clonotype originates from a woman aged 55-69 years who had recovered from COVID-19.

The CDR3 bases are TGTGCCAGCTCACCCGGGACATCGTACGAGCAGTACGTC. This gives the protein CASSPGTSYEQYV. This rearrangement joins TRBV18 to TRBJ2-7, with D maybe TRBD1 (6 bases). Germline V gives CDR1 KGHSH, CDR2 LQKENI. This CDR3 region has 13 residues. Trimming took 3 bases from V and 4 from J, leaving 10 bases between them.